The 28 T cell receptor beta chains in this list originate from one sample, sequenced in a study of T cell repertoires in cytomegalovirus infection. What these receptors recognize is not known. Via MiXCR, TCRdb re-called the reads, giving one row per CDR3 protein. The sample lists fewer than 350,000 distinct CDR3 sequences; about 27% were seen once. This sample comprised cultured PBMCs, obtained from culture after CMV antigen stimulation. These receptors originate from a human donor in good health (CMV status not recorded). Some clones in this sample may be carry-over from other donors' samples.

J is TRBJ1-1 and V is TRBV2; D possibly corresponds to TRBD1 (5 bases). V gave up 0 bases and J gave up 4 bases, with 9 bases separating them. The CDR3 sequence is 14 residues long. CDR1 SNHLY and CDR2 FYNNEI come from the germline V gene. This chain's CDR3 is CASSEAPGITEAFF. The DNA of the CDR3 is TGTGCCAGCAGTGAAGCACCAGGGATCACTGAAGCTTTCTTT.

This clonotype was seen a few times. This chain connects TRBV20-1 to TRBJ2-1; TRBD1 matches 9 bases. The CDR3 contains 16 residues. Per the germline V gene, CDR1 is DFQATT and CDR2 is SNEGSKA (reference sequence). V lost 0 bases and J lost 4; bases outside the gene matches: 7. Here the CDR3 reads CSARDSGGQGYNEQFF. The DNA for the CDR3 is TGCAGTGCTAGAGATAGTGGCGGACAGGGGTACAATGAGCAGTTCTTC.

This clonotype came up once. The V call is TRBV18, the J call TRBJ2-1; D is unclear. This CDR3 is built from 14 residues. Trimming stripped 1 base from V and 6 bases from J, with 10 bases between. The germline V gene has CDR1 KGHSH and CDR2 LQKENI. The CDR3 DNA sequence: TGTGCCAGCTCACCACAGGGCGGAACCAATGAGCAGTTCTTC. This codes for CASSPQGGTNEQFF.

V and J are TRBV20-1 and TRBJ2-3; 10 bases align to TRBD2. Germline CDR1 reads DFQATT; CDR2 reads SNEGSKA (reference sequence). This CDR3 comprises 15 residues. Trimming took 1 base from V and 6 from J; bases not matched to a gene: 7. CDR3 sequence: CSARVLAGLADTQYF. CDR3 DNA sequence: TGCAGTGCTAGAGTACTAGCGGGGTTGGCGGATACGCAGTATTTT.

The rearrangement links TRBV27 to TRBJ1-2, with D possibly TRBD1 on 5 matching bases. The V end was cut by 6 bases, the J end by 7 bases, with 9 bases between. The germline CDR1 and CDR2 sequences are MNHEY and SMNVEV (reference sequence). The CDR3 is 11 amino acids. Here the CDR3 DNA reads TGTGCCAGCAGCGGGGGACTTGGCTACACCTTC. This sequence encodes CASSGGLGYTF.

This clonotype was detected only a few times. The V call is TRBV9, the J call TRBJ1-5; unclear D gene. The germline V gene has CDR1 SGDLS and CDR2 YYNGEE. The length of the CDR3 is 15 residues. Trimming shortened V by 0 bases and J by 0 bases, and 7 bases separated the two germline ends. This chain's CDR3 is CASSVGSSSNQPQHF. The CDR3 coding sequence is TGTGCCAGCAGCGTAGGCAGTTCTAGCAATCAGCCCCAGCATTTT.

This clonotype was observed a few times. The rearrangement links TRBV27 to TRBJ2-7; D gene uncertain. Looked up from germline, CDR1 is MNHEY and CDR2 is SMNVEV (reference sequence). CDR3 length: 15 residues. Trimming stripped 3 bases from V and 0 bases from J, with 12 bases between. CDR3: CASSFGLASSYEQYF. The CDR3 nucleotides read TGTGCCAGCAGTTTTGGGTTGGCTAGCTCCTACGAGCAGTACTTC.

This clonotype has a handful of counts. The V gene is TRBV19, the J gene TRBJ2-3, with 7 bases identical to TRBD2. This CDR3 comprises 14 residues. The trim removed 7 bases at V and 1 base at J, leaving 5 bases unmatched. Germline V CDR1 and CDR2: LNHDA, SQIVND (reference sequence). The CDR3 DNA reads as TGTGCCAGTAAGGAGCGGGACGGCACAGATACGCAGTATTTT. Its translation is CASKERDGTDTQYF.

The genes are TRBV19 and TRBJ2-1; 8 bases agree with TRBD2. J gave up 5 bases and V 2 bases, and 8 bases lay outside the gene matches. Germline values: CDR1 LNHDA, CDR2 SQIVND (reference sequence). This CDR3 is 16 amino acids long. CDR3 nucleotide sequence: TGTGCCAGTAGTATATTGGAAGCGGGAGTGAACAATGAGCAGTTCTTC. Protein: CASSILEAGVNNEQFF.

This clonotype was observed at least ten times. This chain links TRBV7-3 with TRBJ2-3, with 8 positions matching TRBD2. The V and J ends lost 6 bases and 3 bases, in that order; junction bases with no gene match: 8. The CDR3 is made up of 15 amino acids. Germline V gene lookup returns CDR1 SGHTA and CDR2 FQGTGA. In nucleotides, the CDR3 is TGTGCCAGCAGTTCCGGGGGGGCCGGAACAGATACGCAGTATTTT. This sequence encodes CASSSGGAGTDTQYF.

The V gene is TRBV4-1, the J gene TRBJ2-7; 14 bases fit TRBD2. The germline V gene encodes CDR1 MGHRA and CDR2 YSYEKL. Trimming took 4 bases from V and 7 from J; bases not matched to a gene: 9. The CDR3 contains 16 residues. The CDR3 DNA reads TGCGCCAGCAGCCCCTACCCGGGACTAGCGGGAGTAGAGCAGTACTTC. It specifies CASSPYPGLAGVEQYF.

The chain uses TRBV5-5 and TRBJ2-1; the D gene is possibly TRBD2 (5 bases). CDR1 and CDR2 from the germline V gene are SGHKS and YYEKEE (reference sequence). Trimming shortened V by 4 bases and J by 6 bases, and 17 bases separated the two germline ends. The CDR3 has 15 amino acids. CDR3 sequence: CASSPRVALVNEQFF. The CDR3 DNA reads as TGTGCCAGCAGCCCTAGGGTAGCGCTGGTCAATGAGCAGTTCTTC.

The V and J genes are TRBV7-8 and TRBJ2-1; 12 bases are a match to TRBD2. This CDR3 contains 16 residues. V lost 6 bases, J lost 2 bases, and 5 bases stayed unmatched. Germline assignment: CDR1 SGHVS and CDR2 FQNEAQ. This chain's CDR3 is CASRISSGRAYNEQFF. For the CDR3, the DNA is TGTGCCAGCAGAATATCTAGCGGGAGGGCCTACAATGAGCAGTTCTTC.

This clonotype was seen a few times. CDR3: CASSVGTGNGYTF. The CDR3 DNA reads TGTGCCAGCAGTGTCGGGACAGGGAACGGCTACACCTTC. The V call is TRBV6-1, the J call TRBJ1-2, with 9 bases matching TRBD1. The CDR3 runs to 13 residues. Trimming cost V 4 bases and J 8 bases; bases outside gene matches: 5. The V gene's germline CDR1 is MNHNS and CDR2 SASEGT.

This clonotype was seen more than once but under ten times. The CDR3 spells CASSSRLAGNNEQFF. As DNA, the CDR3 is TGTGCCAGCAGTTCACGACTAGCGGGGAACAATGAGCAGTTCTTC. The chain links TRBV2 to TRBJ2-1; 11 bases agree with TRBD2. CDR1 SNHLY and CDR2 FYNNEI come from the germline V gene. The CDR3 has 15 residues. Trimming removed 5 bases from V and 5 bases from J; junction bases left unmatched: 5.

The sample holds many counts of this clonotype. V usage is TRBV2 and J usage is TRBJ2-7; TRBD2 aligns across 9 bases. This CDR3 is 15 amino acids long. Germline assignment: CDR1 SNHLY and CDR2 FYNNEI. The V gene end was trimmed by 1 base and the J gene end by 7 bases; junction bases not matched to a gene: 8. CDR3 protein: CASSEGLAGAGEQYF. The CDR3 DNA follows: TGTGCCAGCAGTGAAGGATTAGCGGGGGCGGGGGAGCAGTACTTC.

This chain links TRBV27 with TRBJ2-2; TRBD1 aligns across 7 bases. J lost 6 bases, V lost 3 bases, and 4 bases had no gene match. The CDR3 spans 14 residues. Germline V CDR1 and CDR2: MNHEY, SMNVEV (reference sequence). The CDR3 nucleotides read TGTGCCAGCAGTTTCTCGACAGGGCCCGGGGAGCTGTTTTTT. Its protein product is CASSFSTGPGELFF.

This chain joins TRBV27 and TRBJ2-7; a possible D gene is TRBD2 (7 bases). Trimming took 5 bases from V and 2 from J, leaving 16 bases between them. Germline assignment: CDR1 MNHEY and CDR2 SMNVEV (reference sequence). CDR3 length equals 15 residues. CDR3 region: CASSPKRGGAYEQYF. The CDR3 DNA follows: TGTGCCAGCAGTCCCAAGAGGGGGGGGGCCTACGAGCAGTACTTC.

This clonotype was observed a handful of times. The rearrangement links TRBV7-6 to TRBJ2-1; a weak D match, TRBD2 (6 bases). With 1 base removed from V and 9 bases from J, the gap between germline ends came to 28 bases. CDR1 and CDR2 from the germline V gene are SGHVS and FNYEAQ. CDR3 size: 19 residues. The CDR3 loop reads CASSLVGASVAVDFGEQFF. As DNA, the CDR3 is TGTGCCAGCAGCTTAGTTGGGGCTAGCGTAGCTGTAGACTTTGGTGAGCAGTTCTTC. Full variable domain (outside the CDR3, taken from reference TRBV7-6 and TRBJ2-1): GAGVSQSPRYKVTKRGQDVALRCDPISGHVSLYWYRQALGQGPEFLTYFNYEAQQDKSGLPNDRFSAERPEGSISTLTIQRTEQRDSAMYRCASSLVGASVAVDFGEQFFGPGTRLTVL.

Written as DNA, the CDR3 is TGTGCCAGCAGCTTGACGGGACAGGGGGATGCCGGGGAGCTGTTTTTT. This sequence encodes CASSLTGQGDAGELFF. V usage is TRBV11-2 and J usage is TRBJ2-2, with 11 bases that match TRBD1. Germline trimming cut 3 bases from V and 6 bases from J; bases unmatched to any gene: 6. The CDR3 runs 16 residues. Germline V gene sequence: CDR1 SGHAT, CDR2 FQNNGV.

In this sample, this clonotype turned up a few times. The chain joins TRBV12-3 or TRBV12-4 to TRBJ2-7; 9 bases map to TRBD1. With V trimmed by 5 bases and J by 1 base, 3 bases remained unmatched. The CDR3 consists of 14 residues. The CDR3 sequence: CASSEGQGSYEQYF. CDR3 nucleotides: TGTGCCAGCAGTGAGGGACAGGGATCCTACGAGCAGTACTTC.

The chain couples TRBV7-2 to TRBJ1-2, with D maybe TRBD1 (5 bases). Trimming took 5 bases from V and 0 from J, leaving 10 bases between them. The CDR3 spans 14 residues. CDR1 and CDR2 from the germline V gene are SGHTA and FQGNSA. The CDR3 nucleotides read TGTGCCAGCAGCCCGGGGACCACTAACTATGGCTACACCTTC. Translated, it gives CASSPGTTNYGYTF. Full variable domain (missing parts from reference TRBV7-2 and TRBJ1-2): GAGVSQSPSNKVTEKGKDVELRCDPISGHTALYWYRQSLGQGLEFLIYFQGNSAPDKSGLPSDRFSAERTGGSVSTLTIQRTQQEDSAVYLCASSPGTTNYGYTFGSGTRLTVV.

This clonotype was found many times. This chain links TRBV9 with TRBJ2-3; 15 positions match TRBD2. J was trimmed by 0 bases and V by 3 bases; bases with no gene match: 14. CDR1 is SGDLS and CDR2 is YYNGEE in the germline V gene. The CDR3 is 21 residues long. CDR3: CASSALYGTSGGTPSTDTQYF. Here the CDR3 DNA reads TGTGCCAGCAGCGCCCTTTACGGGACTAGCGGGGGGACCCCTAGCACAGATACGCAGTATTTT.

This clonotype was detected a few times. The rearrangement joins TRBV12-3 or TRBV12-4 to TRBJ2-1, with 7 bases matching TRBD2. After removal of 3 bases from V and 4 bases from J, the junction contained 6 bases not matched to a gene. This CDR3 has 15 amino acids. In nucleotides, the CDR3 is TGTGCCAGCAGTTTGCAGGAGGGAGGGTACAATGAGCAGTTCTTC. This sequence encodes CASSLQEGGYNEQFF.

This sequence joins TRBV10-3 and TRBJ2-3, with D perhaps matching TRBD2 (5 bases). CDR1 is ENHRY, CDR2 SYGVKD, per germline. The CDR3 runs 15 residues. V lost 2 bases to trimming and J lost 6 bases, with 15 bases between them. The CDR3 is CAISEGTLGSDTQYF. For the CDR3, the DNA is TGTGCCATCAGTGAGGGAACATTGGGGAGTGATACGCAGTATTTT.

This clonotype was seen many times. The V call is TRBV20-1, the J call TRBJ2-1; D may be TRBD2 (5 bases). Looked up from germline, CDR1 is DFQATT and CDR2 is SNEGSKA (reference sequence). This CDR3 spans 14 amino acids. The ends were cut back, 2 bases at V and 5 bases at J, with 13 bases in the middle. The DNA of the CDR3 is TGCAGTGCTAGACCCGGGGTTGTCAACAATGAGCAGTTCTTC. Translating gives CSARPGVVNNEQFF.

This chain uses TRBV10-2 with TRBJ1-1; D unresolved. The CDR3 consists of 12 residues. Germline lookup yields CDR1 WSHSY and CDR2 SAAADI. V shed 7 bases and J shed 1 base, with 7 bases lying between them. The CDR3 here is CASIAGNTEAFF. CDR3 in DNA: TGCGCCAGCATCGCGGGGAACACTGAAGCTTTCTTT.

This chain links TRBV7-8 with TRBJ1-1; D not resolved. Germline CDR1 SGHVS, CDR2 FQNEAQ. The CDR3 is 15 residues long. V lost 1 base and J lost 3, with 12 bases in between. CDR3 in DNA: TGTGCCAGCAGCTTAGTTGGTCAGGCGGACACTGAAGCTTTCTTT. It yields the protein CASSLVGQADTEAFF. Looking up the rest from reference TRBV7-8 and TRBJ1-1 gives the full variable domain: GAGVSQSPRYKVAKRGQDVALRCDPISGHVSLFWYQQALGQGPEFLTYFQNEAQLDKSGLPSDRFFAERPEGSVSTLKIQRTQQEDSAVYLCASSLVGQADTEAFFGQGTRLTVV.